A selection of T cell receptor beta chains follows, all from one sample in a study of blood T cells in healthy people across ages. MiXCR, applied by TCRdb to the 5' RACE reads, yields one record per CDR3 protein. Among approximately 690,000 distinct CDR3 sequences, around 43% were seen once, and the ten largest hold 25% to 35%. The source material was blood. These receptors came from a man older than 75 in good health. CDR3s include the opening cysteine and the closing phenylalanine or tryptophan.

CDR3aa: CASRRTPGEGTDTQYF
v_gene: TRBV9

CDR3aa: CSASNPREQTCEQYF
v_gene: TRBV20-1

CDR3aa: CATGSGTAPTDTQYF
v_gene: TRBV24-1

CDR3aa: CASRTLLGGASDTQYF
v_gene: TRBV27

CDR3aa: CASSRAGTARKNIQYF
v_gene: TRBV7-9

CDR3aa: CASSYSGGSYGHTF
v_gene: TRBV6-5

CDR3aa: CASSPRDPLDGGTEPFF
v_gene: TRBV5-1

CDR3aa: CASSLEGAGGYYGYTF
v_gene: TRBV5-1

CDR3aa: CASSFYGLAGAGEQFF
v_gene: TRBV5-1

CDR3aa: CASSWAGRGDEQYF
v_gene: TRBV28

CDR3aa: CSAGLGQETQYF
v_gene: TRBV20-1

CDR3aa: CSARDYGLTDTQYF
v_gene: TRBV20-1

CDR3aa: CATGAGRETQYF
v_gene: TRBV6-5

CDR3aa: CASSGQLSTDTQYF
v_gene: TRBV10-1

CDR3aa: CASDRSTPSTDTQYF
v_gene: TRBV5-1

CDR3aa: CASSLGTSGRTYEQYF
v_gene: TRBV7-2

CDR3aa: CASGPEAGPYEQYF
v_gene: TRBV11-2

CDR3aa: CASSDIGTGAYEQYF
v_gene: TRBV2

CDR3aa: CASSLRMRGEKLFF
v_gene: TRBV12-3/TRBV12-4

CDR3aa: CASSQDLGGGSYEQYF
v_gene: TRBV4-3

CDR3aa: CASNAGQGAYEQYF
v_gene: TRBV6-5

CDR3aa: CASGTGQGKDGYTF
v_gene: TRBV5-1

CDR3aa: CASSSAGVIQESQYF
v_gene: TRBV11-2

CDR3aa: CASSLSGFDTQYF
v_gene: TRBV7-2

CDR3aa: CASSLDTWSYEQYF
v_gene: TRBV11-2

CDR3aa: CASSFSAYTDTQYF
v_gene: TRBV12-3/TRBV12-4

CDR3aa: CSAATSSNQPRHF
v_gene: TRBV20-1

CDR3aa: CASSPGQLSGYEQYF
v_gene: TRBV2

CDR3aa: CASRRVARDTQYF
v_gene: TRBV27

CDR3aa: CASTGGQGVADEQYF
v_gene: TRBV19

CDR3aa: CSVDDPMGASTETQYF
v_gene: TRBV29-1

CDR3aa: CASSMTPGIVTDTQYF
v_gene: TRBV7-2

CDR3aa: CSAPWDRGREQYF
v_gene: TRBV20-1

CDR3aa: CSAKRGAGANVLTF
v_gene: TRBV20-1

CDR3aa: CSARTGTGGWEQYF
v_gene: TRBV20-1

CDR3aa: CASSVLAGVSSYEQYF
v_gene: TRBV9

CDR3aa: CASGRERTEAFF
v_gene: TRBV6-2/TRBV6-3

CDR3aa: CASTRTRIGDTQYF
v_gene: TRBV12-3/TRBV12-4

CDR3aa: CASSRTGQIYNEQFF
v_gene: TRBV7-2

CDR3aa: CSVRFRSSNQETQYF
v_gene: TRBV29-1

CDR3aa: CASSRLSRVASYEQYF
v_gene: TRBV6-5

CDR3aa: CASSYEPSGNTDTQYF
v_gene: TRBV6-2/TRBV6-3

CDR3aa: CASSMGRNYGYTF
v_gene: TRBV9

CDR3aa: CAISEGPISYEQYF
v_gene: TRBV10-3

CDR3aa: CASNPGSLQETQYF
v_gene: TRBV12-3/TRBV12-4

CDR3aa: CTSSQGSTSGGRTQYF
v_gene: TRBV4-2

CDR3aa: CASSALAGGAGELFF
v_gene: TRBV5-5

CDR3aa: CASSVGPSGDEQYF
v_gene: TRBV9

CDR3aa: CASSATGNDGYTF
v_gene: TRBV6-2/TRBV6-3

CDR3aa: CASSLRGGKSTHPAGEQYF
v_gene: TRBV7-2

CDR3aa: CSAWDRGTLNYGYTF
v_gene: TRBV29-1

CDR3aa: CASSYPRGSRYEQYF
v_gene: TRBV6-2/TRBV6-3

CDR3aa: CASSPRWTEYGYTF
v_gene: TRBV7-2

CDR3aa: CASSQDVALEKLFF
v_gene: TRBV4-1

CDR3aa: CASSPPGRLAGGPYNEQFF
v_gene: TRBV7-9